This is a list of T cell receptor beta chains from one sample in a study of T cells in tuberculosis. The table came from immunoSEQ multiplex PCR; TCRdb's copy has only in-frame clones and leaves some out. The sample has more than 35,000 clones, roughly 95% seen once; the top ten hold about 4.7%. Sequencing was performed on PBMCs, taken at tuberculosis diagnosis. The source of these receptors is an adult with tuberculosis. CDR3s include the opening cysteine and the closing phenylalanine or tryptophan. A D gene is named only where the DNA matches it firmly. Expanded clones get a size class; other rows say once, few or many, or leave the size out.

>TRBD1|17|TRBV28|TRBJ1-1|.
CASSLWGQGGSNTEAFF
TGTGCCAGCAGCCTGTGGGGGCAGGGGGGATCGAACACTGAAGCTTTCTTT
>.|14|TRBV18|TRBJ1-2|.
CASSPDGGLDGYTF
TGTGCCAGCTCACCGGATGGAGGGCTTGATGGCTACACCTTC
>.|15|TRBV11-2|TRBJ2-1|.
CASSLDGLAYNEQFF
TGTGCCAGCAGCTTAGACGGCCTAGCCTACAATGAGCAGTTCTTC
>.|16|TRBV19|TRBJ2-2|.
CASRLRGGENTGELFF
TGTGCCAGTAGGCTAAGGGGCGGGGAGAACACCGGGGAGCTGTTTTTT
>.|13|TRBV30|TRBJ1-5|few
CAWSVGGQQPQHF
TGTGCCTGGAGTGTGGGGGGGCAACAGCCCCAGCATTTT
>.|12|TRBV2|TRBJ2-1|once
CASLGGAGEQFF
TGTGCCAGCCTCGGGGGTGCCGGTGAGCAGTTCTTC
>.|12|TRBV19|TRBJ1-2|.
CASYREYYGYTF
TGTGCCAGTTACAGGGAGTACTATGGCTACACCTTC
>TRBD1|16|TRBV4-1|TRBJ2-7|.
CASSQVPGQGRYEQYF
TGCGCCAGCAGCCAAGTCCCGGGACAGGGGCGGTACGAGCAGTACTTC
>.|14|TRBV6-1|TRBJ1-1|.
CASSEGQKNTEAFF
TGTGCCAGCAGTGAAGGGCAAAAGAACACTGAAGCTTTCTTT
>.|15|TRBV10-3|TRBJ1-2|.
CAISPNRPSPYGYTF
TGTGCCATCAGCCCTAACAGGCCGAGCCCCTATGGCTACACCTTC
>TRBD2|17|TRBV7-2|TRBJ2-5|.
CASSFPRGTGGQETQYF
TGTGCCAGCAGCTTCCCGCGGGGGACTGGGGGCCAAGAGACCCAGTACTTC